The following is a T cell receptor (beta chain) sequence with its context. Its antigen is unknown. No much larger clone is present one base from it, and per-base qualities are unavailable. The time point label, as the study defines it: persistent/refractory GD, antithyroid drugs over 5 years with positive TRAb. For both TCR sequencing and RNA sequencing, RNA was extracted from PBMCs using TRIzol. The diagnosis of Graves' disease followed American Thyroid Association guidelines. The patients came from an endocrinology department in Xi'an, China. From each patient, around 8.3 milliliters of peripheral blood was collected into an EDTA anticoagulant tube. PBMCs were isolated by Ficoll Paque Plus density gradient separation without further T cell sorting. An Agilent 2100 Bioanalyzer and agarose gel were used to check RNA quality, while a NanoDrop 2000 measured RNA concentration. The sample comes from a study of regulatory T cells in long-lasting Graves disease (dated by TCRdb to the early 2020s). Looking at the study overall: Persistent Graves' disease meant more than 5 years of antithyroid drug treatment with TSH receptor autoantibodies that stayed positive. On average, persistent Graves' disease patients in the clinical cohort had been on antithyroid drugs for approximately ten years. The study was registered as a clinical trial and conducted in China. A total of around 35 samples were covered by TCR sequencing, comprising approximately 13 persistent and roughly 20 newly diagnosed Graves' disease patients. Persistent Graves' disease patients were compared with newly diagnosed Graves' disease patients by peripheral blood TCR sequencing and RNA sequencing. Study-wide conclusions, independent of this receptor: Persistent patients shared more public clonotypes among themselves (fewer than 3,000) than newly diagnosed patients did (more than 950). Only peripheral blood was studied, because thyroid tissue, the primary lesion, was inaccessible. Sequencing and analysis were limited to the TCR beta chain. TRBV28, TRBJ1-2 and TRBJ2-5 were preferentially used in persistent disease, while TRBV20-1 and TRBJ2-1 were favored in newly diagnosed disease. The authors acknowledged the small sample size as a limitation that may reduce accuracy. Lower TCR Shannon entropy and fewer highly expanded clones were observed in persistent Graves' disease patients than in newly diagnosed patients, which suggested clonal expansion.

From cysteine to phenylalanine, the CDR3 is 14 amino acids long. Only the CDR3 part of the read is kept: 42 bases, read in frame from the first base. CDR1 and CDR2, per the germline V gene, are MGHRA and YSYEKL. The junction shows trimming of 1 base on V and 5 bases on J, plus 12 bases between the germline ends. Library preparation employed multiplex PCR. The data were produced on an Illumina HiSeq 4000. iRepertoire HTBI primers and Arm-PCR amplification of CDR3 regions were used to construct TCR beta libraries. Before sequencing, the PCR products underwent gel purification. Concerning the study's data processing: Gene usage analysis of CDR3 amino acid clonotypes relied on the approximately 68 TRBV and 15 or so TRBJ segments identified across samples. COPE and FqMerger were used to merge filtered high-quality paired reads into contigs. Contigs were aligned with BLAST to IMGT TRBV, TRBD and TRBJ reference genes, and CDR3 was defined per IMGT. Any clonotype with a frequency above 0.1% was classified as a highly expanded clone. Shannon entropy was used to measure repertoire diversity, and the Gini coefficient was used to measure V-J evenness. Public clonotypes were defined as clonotypes shared by more than one individual. TCRdb redid the processing of the public reads, applying fastp at Q25 and MiXCR, and retained in-frame beta chains. Entries are consolidated by CDR3 protein sequence, retaining the most common genes and DNA. The V and J calls, along with clone size, are taken from TCRdb and not from the paper's own processing. The sample contains about 470,000 distinct CDR3 sequences, about 22% of them found a single time. The top ten constitute roughly 7.7% of the sample.

The sample was peripheral blood mononuclear cells (PBMCs), taken when the disease was refractory, from a patient treated with antithyroid drugs. The sequence joins TRBV4-1 to TRBJ2-7; a confident D gene designation cannot be given. The receptor was derived from a female donor with Graves disease. The CDR3 region: CASSQVLPVHEQYF. The bases are TGCGCCAGCAGCCAAGTTCTACCAGTCCACGAGCAGTACTTC.